These T cell receptor beta chains were read from a single sample in a study of beta chain features in type 1 diabetes. Profiling relied on immunoSEQ multiplex PCR, and the TCRdb table lists in-frame clones only, not all of them. In the table there are some 660,000 clones, 11% to 15% of which are singletons. The sequenced material came from naive CD4+ T cells from blood. The source of these receptors is a man between 18 and 29 years old with type 1 diabetes. CDR3s include the opening cysteine and the closing phenylalanine or tryptophan. Fields, in order: D gene, clone size, V gene, J gene, CDR3 DNA, CDR3 protein. D genes are given only for firm matches. Size is omitted from some rows. Given values are once, few, many or a class for expanded clones.

TRBD2	-	TRBV30	TRBJ2-7	TGTGCCTGGAGTACCCACCGGACTAGCGGGGGGGCTAACTACGAGCAGTACTTC	CAWSTHRTSGGANYEQYF
-	few	TRBV27	TRBJ2-7	TGTGCCAGCAGTTCCCGGCTAACCTCCTACGAGCAGTACTTC	CASSSRLTSYEQYF
-	few	TRBV18	TRBJ2-5	TGTGCCAGCTCACCACCGAACGGGGGGCCTAGGAGCCAGTACTTC	CASSPPNGGPRSQYF
TRBD2	few	TRBV29-1	TRBJ2-1	TGCAGCGTTGGAACTAGCGGGGCGTCCAACTCCTACAATGAGCAGTTCTTC	CSVGTSGASNSYNEQFF
-	few	TRBV5-4	TRBJ2-5	TGTGCCAGCACCAACGGAATGGGAGAGACCCAGTACTTC	CASTNGMGETQYF
-	-	TRBV25-1	TRBJ2-2	TGTGCCAGCAGACAGCCATTAAACACCGGGGAGCTGTTTTTT	CASRQPLNTGELFF
-	-	TRBV14	TRBJ2-2	TGTGCCAGCAGCCTGTCGGGGCCCGGGGAGCTGTTTTTT	CASSLSGPGELFF
TRBD1	-	TRBV28	TRBJ1-1	TGTGCCAGCAGTTCCCCTACAGGGGGTGAGGGCACTGAAGCTTTCTTT	CASSSPTGGEGTEAFF
-	-	TRBV9	TRBJ1-1	TGTGCCAGCAGCGTAGAGGCGGCAGTAACTGAAGCTTTCTTT	CASSVEAAVTEAFF
-	-	TRBV11-3	TRBJ2-5	TGTGCCAGCAGCTCTCACCCTGGGAGGGAGACCCAGTACTTC	CASSSHPGRETQYF
TRBD1	-	TRBV9	TRBJ2-4	TGTGCCAGCAGCGTAGAAGGACAGGGGGCTGGCAAAAACATTCAGTACTTC	CASSVEGQGAGKNIQYF
-	-	TRBV18	TRBJ2-4	TGTGCCAGCTCACCCGGAGCGTCCGGCATTCAGTACTTC	CASSPGASGIQYF
-	-	TRBV21-1	TRBJ2-5	TGTGCCAGCAGCAAATCCCTGGTCATCCTCGGGAAGCGTGAGACCCAGTACTTC	CASSKSLVILGKRETQYF
TRBD1	few	TRBV18	TRBJ2-4	TGTGCCAGCTCACCTTTCGACAGGGGAGACATTCAGTACTTC	CASSPFDRGDIQYF
-	-	TRBV10-3	TRBJ2-7	TGTGCCATCAGTGAGGGACTTGTGATATCCGAGCAGTACTTC	CAISEGLVISEQYF
TRBD1	few	TRBV4-3	TRBJ2-2	TGCGCCAGCAGCCAAGTGGGACAGGGGGCCGGGGAGCTGTTTTTT	CASSQVGQGAGELFF
-	-	TRBV5-4	TRBJ2-3	TGTGCCAGCAGCACTCACGTGGCCCAGAGCACAGATACGCAGTATTTT	CASSTHVAQSTDTQYF
-	-	TRBV28	TRBJ1-2	TGTGCCAGCAGTACTGGTCCAGGTGGCTACACCTTC	CASSTGPGGYTF
TRBD1	-	TRBV7-2	TRBJ2-7	TGTGCCAGCAGCTCTACCGGGACAGGTCAGCAGTACTTC	CASSSTGTGQQYF
-	once	TRBV5-1	TRBJ2-1	TGCGCCAGCAGCTTGGACCCAGCGGGCAACAATGAGCAGTTCTTC	CASSLDPAGNNEQFF
TRBD1	few	TRBV30	TRBJ2-3	TGTGCCTGGAGCCTGACAGGGGGTAGGGGTACGCAGTATTTT	CAWSLTGGRGTQYF
-	few	TRBV7-2	TRBJ1-6	TGTGCCAGCAGCCCCCGGGGCCCTGAGAATTCACCCCTCCACTTT	CASSPRGPENSPLHF
-	few	TRBV30	TRBJ1-6	TGTGCCTGGAGTGTAGGACCAGGACGATCACCCCTCCACTTT	CAWSVGPGRSPLHF
TRBD2	-	TRBV7-2	TRBJ2-1	TGTGCCAGCAGCCGTGCGGGGGTATCCTACAATGAGCAGTTCTTC	CASSRAGVSYNEQFF
-	-	TRBV9	TRBJ1-2	TGTGCCAGCAGCGTAGCTGGGAGAGCCTTCGATGGCTACACCTTC	CASSVAGRAFDGYTF
-	-	TRBV29-1	TRBJ1-1	TGCAGCGTTGAATTATGGGGACTGAACACTGAAGCTTTCTTT	CSVELWGLNTEAFF
-	few	TRBV9	TRBJ2-1	TGTGCCAGCAGCGTATTTAGTGACGTCTACAATGAGCAGTTCTTC	CASSVFSDVYNEQFF
-	-	TRBV18	TRBJ2-1	TGTGCCAGCTCACCACCTGGCGGTACTCTCATCAATGAGCAGTTCTTC	CASSPPGGTLINEQFF
-	few	TRBV7-9	TRBJ2-7	TGTGCCAGCTCTAACGTGGGTCGGTCTAGGGAGCAGTACTTC	CASSNVGRSREQYF
-	-	TRBV18	TRBJ1-1	TGTGCCAGCTCACCAAAGGGGTTCACTGAAGCTTTCTTT	CASSPKGFTEAFF
-	few	TRBV28	TRBJ1-4	TGTGCCAGCAGTCCGCCCGGATTTCTCGAAAAACTGTTTTTT	CASSPPGFLEKLFF
TRBD1	-	TRBV30	TRBJ1-1	TGTGCCTGGAGTGACAGGGGGCGTACTGAAGCTTTCTTT	CAWSDRGRTEAFF
-	-	TRBV5-4	TRBJ2-7	TGTGCCAGCAGTGGGAGAGGAGGGCAGGGGTTCTACGAGCAGTACTTC	CASSGRGGQGFYEQYF
-	few	TRBV5-1	TRBJ2-5	TGCGCCAGCAGCTTAGTACAGGGCGGAGAGACCCAGTACTTC	CASSLVQGGETQYF
-	few	TRBV7-2	TRBJ2-7	TGTGCCAGCAGCTTATTCATACGGTCCGAGCAGTACTTC	CASSLFIRSEQYF
-	few	TRBV5-1	TRBJ2-2	TGCGCCAGCACCCAGGCGCCTGGGTCTTCGAACACCGGGGAGCTGTTTTTT	CASTQAPGSSNTGELFF
TRBD1	-	TRBV5-1	TRBJ2-5	TGCGCCAGCAGCAGGGACAGGGGGCGAGAGACCCAGTACTTC	CASSRDRGRETQYF
-	few	TRBV6-5	TRBJ1-4	TGTGCCAGCAGTTTCGAGTCCAGGCGCGGAAAACTGTTTTTT	CASSFESRRGKLFF
-	-	TRBV4-2	TRBJ1-4	TGTGCCAGCAGCCAAGATCTTGCGGGGATCCAGGAGAATGAAAAACTGTTTTTT	CASSQDLAGIQENEKLFF
-	-	TRBV9	TRBJ1-3	TGTGCCAGCAGCGTAGCTACGGGGGAATACCCTGGAAACACCATATATTTT	CASSVATGEYPGNTIYF
-	few	TRBV5-8	TRBJ1-1	TGTGCCAGCAGCTTGGCCCGTAACACTGAAGCTTTCTTT	CASSLARNTEAFF
-	few	TRBV7-2	TRBJ2-7	TGTGCCAGCAGCCCGCAGGGAGCCTCCTACGAGCAGTACTTC	CASSPQGASYEQYF
-	few	TRBV20-1	TRBJ1-1	TGCAGTGGCCGCTGGAACACTGAAGCTTTCTTT	CSGRWNTEAFF
-	-	TRBV5-1	TRBJ2-6	TGCGCCAGCAGCTTGGGAAGCTCTGGGGCCAACGTCCTGACTTTC	CASSLGSSGANVLTF
-	few	TRBV18	TRBJ2-1	TGTGCCAGCTCACCGGGCGGAGTTTACAATGAGCAGTTCTTC	CASSPGGVYNEQFF
-	-	TRBV5-6	TRBJ2-5	TGTGCCAGCAGCCCGGAAATGGCGGGGGCCCAAGAGACCCAGTACTTC	CASSPEMAGAQETQYF